The next 13 T cell receptor beta chains were all read from a single sample in a study of regulatory and conventional T cells in breast cancer. TCRdb re-called the PCR reads through MiXCR, storing one row per CDR3 protein. Found here are under 1,500 distinct CDR3 sequences, 78% of them singletons; the top ten hold almost 4.5%. Sample: regulatory T cells from blood. Receptor source: a male donor in good health.

The V gene is TRBV7-9, the J gene TRBJ2-7; D remains ambiguous. The CDR3 extends over 14 amino acids. Germline CDR1 reads SEHNR; CDR2 reads FQNEAQ (reference sequence). Deletions cut 1 base from V and 1 base from J, with 8 bases between. CDR3 nucleotides: TGTGCCAGCAGCTTAGGCCTCGGGTCCTACGAGCAGTACTTC. It yields the protein CASSLGLGSYEQYF.

The rearrangement links TRBV12-3 or TRBV12-4 to TRBJ1-1; 7 bases are a match to TRBD1. Trimming cost V 3 bases and J 7 bases; bases outside gene matches: 5. This CDR3 comprises 13 residues. In DNA, the CDR3 is TGTGCCAGCAGTTTGAGACAGGGACGTGAAGCTTTCTTT. Protein sequence: CASSLRQGREAFF.

The genes are TRBV18 and TRBJ1-5; no firm D call. The germline V gene encodes CDR1 KGHSH and CDR2 LQKENI. V lost 3 bases and J 7 bases, leaving 10 bases between the germline ends. The CDR3 has 13 amino acids. The CDR3 is CASSPGDLQPQHF. The CDR3 bases are TGTGCCAGCTCACCCGGGGATCTCCAGCCCCAGCATTTT.

This chain connects TRBV29-1 to TRBJ1-1; D gene unclear. CDR1 SQVTM and CDR2 ANQGSEA come from the germline V gene. The length of the CDR3 is 12 residues. V was pared by 5 bases and J by 0 bases, with 7 bases between. CDR3 nucleotide sequence: TGCAGCGTTCAGGTTATGAACACTGAAGCTTTCTTT. It codes for CSVQVMNTEAFF. Looking up the rest from reference TRBV29-1 and TRBJ1-1 gives the full variable domain: SAVISQKPSRDICQRGTSLTIQCQVDSQVTMMFWYRQQPGQSLTLIATANQGSEATYESGFVIDKFPISRPNLTFSTLTVSNMSPEDSSIYLCSVQVMNTEAFFGQGTRLTVV.

The rearrangement links TRBV7-2 to TRBJ1-6; D gene unclear. Germline lookup yields CDR1 SGHTA and CDR2 FQGNSA. V was shortened by 1 base and J by 1 base, with 17 bases between the two germline ends. The CDR3 runs to 19 residues. The CDR3 DNA is TGTGCCAGCAGCTTAGGAGAGCTATGGGTGGGATCCTATAATTCACCCCTCCACTTT. Its protein product is CASSLGELWVGSYNSPLHF. Full variable domain (outside the CDR3, taken from reference TRBV7-2 and TRBJ1-6): GAGVSQSPSNKVTEKGKDVELRCDPISGHTALYWYRQSLGQGLEFLIYFQGNSAPDKSGLPSDRFSAERTGGSVSTLTIQRTQQEDSAVYLCASSLGELWVGSYNSPLHFGNGTRLTVT.

This clonotype was counted only a few times. The chain joins TRBV12-3 or TRBV12-4 to TRBJ1-1; 8 bases map to TRBD1. The CDR3 has 14 amino acids. The V segment lost 8 bases and the J segment 7 bases; nucleotides outside the gene matches: 12. The DNA for the CDR3 is TGTGCCAGCGGGATTCGACAGGGGTCCGGTGAAGCTTTCTTT. This sequence encodes CASGIRQGSGEAFF.

The chain employs TRBV6-2 or TRBV6-3 and TRBJ2-7; D may correspond to TRBD1 or TRBD2 (6 bases each). The ends were cut back, 6 bases at V and 0 bases at J, with 12 bases in the middle. Germline CDR1 and CDR2: MNHEY and SVGEGT. The CDR3 is made up of 14 amino acids. The CDR3 coding sequence is TGTGCCAGCAGCAACGGGGGCCTCTCCTACGAGCAGTACTTC. This encodes CASSNGGLSYEQYF.

This chain uses TRBV6-2 or TRBV6-3 with TRBJ2-7, with D hard to call. Germline CDR1 reads MNHEY; CDR2 reads SVGEGT. Trimming cost V 2 bases and J 3 bases, with 8 bases left between them. The CDR3 length is 13 residues. In nucleotides, the CDR3 is TGTGCCAGCAGTTACCGGCCTCTCTACGAGCAGTACTTC. Protein sequence: CASSYRPLYEQYF.

A single count supports this clonotype. This chain joins TRBV20-1 and TRBJ2-7; 10 nucleotides agree with TRBD2. The length of the CDR3 is 12 residues. The germline V gene encodes CDR1 DFQATT and CDR2 SNEGSKA (reference sequence). Trimming took 6 bases from V and 3 from J; bases not matched to a gene: 2. The CDR3 DNA is TGCAGTGCGGGGACTAGCGTCTACGAGCAGTACTTC. As protein: CSAGTSVYEQYF.

The genes are TRBV7-3 and TRBJ2-5; D call uncertain. The V and J ends lost 4 bases and 4 bases respectively, with 4 bases between them. The CDR3 is 11 residues long. Germline lookup yields CDR1 SGHTA and CDR2 FQGTGA. CDR3 coding DNA: TGTGCCAGCAGCTCAGGAGAGACCCAGTACTTC. Residues: CASSSGETQYF.

The chain joins TRBV20-1 to TRBJ1-1; D is undetermined. Germline lookup yields CDR1 DFQATT and CDR2 SNEGSKA (reference sequence). CDR3 length: 11 amino acids. Deletions cut 3 bases from V and 8 bases from J, with 10 bases between. Here the CDR3 reads CSASDGWEAFF. CDR3 DNA sequence: TGCAGTGCTAGTGATGGGTGGGAAGCTTTCTTT.

This clonotype showed up just a few times. The J gene is TRBJ2-6, the V gene TRBV10-3; D is unclear. Germline V gene sequence: CDR1 ENHRY, CDR2 SYGVKD. The CDR3 has 14 residues. The ends were cut back, 3 bases at V and 1 base at J, with 4 bases in the middle. CDR3: CAISELSGANVLTF. The CDR3 DNA reads TGTGCCATCAGTGAACTTTCTGGGGCCAACGTCCTGACTTTC.

J is TRBJ1-1 and V is TRBV5-5, with D hard to call. The V end was cut by 0 bases, the J end by 1 base, with 7 bases between. The CDR3 runs to 14 residues. Germline-derived CDR1 and CDR2 are SGHKS and YYEKEE (reference sequence). The CDR3 nucleotides are TGTGCCAGCAGCTTGGACCTGTGGAACACTGAAGCTTTCTTT. Its protein product is CASSLDLWNTEAFF.